This T cell receptor (beta chain) was recorded in a study of blood T cell repertoires in COVID-19. Germline-derived CDR1 and CDR2 are SGHVS and FQNEAQ. Losses at the gene ends were 5 bases for V and 6 bases for J; bases not matched to a gene: 4. CDR3 length: 14 residues. Assay used: immunoSEQ multiplex PCR; TCRdb lists only in-frame clones, some missing. The sample lists hundreds of thousands of clones, roughly nine tenths occurring once. Material: PBMCs or T cells enriched from blood (not recorded which). The source of this sequence is a young man who had recovered from COVID-19. J is TRBJ1-4 and V is TRBV7-8, with 9 bases aligning to TRBD1. This CDR3 is CASSSWTGDEKLFF. As DNA, the CDR3 is TGTGCCAGCAGCAGCTGGACAGGGGATGAAAAACTGTTTTTT.